This T cell receptor (beta chain) was captured in a study of blood T cell repertoires in COVID-19. Study background: Spain, Italy and the United States supplied samples that represented acute and convalescent COVID-19. PBMCs, B-cell-depleted T cells, or T cells provided the cDNA or gDNA that made up the material.

In the authors' methods: Estimation of nucleated cell counts was performed using reference gene primer amplification. The assay was immunoSEQ multiplex PCR, and TCRdb's table has in-frame clones only and misses some. V and J calls and clone size are copied from that table; D and trimming were computed from the DNA. This table holds some 250,000 clones, over 70% found once. Germline V lookup: CDR1 KGHDR, CDR2 SFDVKD. This CDR3 region has 15 residues. V gave up 5 bases and J gave up 3 bases; unmatched junction bases: 2. The chain uses TRBV24-1 and TRBJ2-1; 11 bases agree with TRBD2. This receptor was identified in a woman of 80 years or more with acute or convalescent COVID-19. Sequencing was carried out using peripheral blood. CDR3 sequence (DNA): TGTGCCACCAGTGTCGGGACTAGCGGCTACAATGAGCAGTTCTTC. This translates into CATSVGTSGYNEQFF.